This is a list of T cell receptor beta chains from one sample in a study of human T cells and chemical hapten exposure. Using its own MiXCR run on the RACE reads, TCRdb lists one record per CDR3 protein. The table shows some 110,000 distinct CDR3 sequences, with about 11% occurring only once. The starting material was whole blood, obtained in connection with sensitization to the hapten diphenylcyclopropenone (DPC). The origin of the receptors is a woman in her fifties or sixties with alopecia areata. Some clones in this sample may be carry-over from other donors' samples. Each CDR3 is given without its conserved first and last residue.

len | j_gene | v_gene | CDR3aa
12 | TRBJ1-1 | TRBV2 | ASSTATGAEGAF
9 | TRBJ1-1 | TRBV29-1 | SVTANTEAF
16 | TRBJ2-3 | TRBV4-1 | ASSLVWTSGGHTDTQY
14 | TRBJ2-4 | TRBV7-2 | ASSSAWTSGLNIQY
11 | TRBJ2-5 | TRBV19 | ASSSVHRETQY
13 | TRBJ2-1 | TRBV28 | ASSRHSQAYNEQF
12 | TRBJ1-1 | TRBV7-2 | ASSVTGPNTEAF
12 | TRBJ2-7 | TRBV18 | ASSPLPGSDEQY
14 | TRBJ2-3 | TRBV30 | AWDASGGTRTDTQY
12 | TRBJ1-4 | TRBV12-5 | ASGTGTTNEKLF
9 | TRBJ2-7 | TRBV6-5 | ASSSGTSYH
15 | TRBJ2-7 | TRBV5-5 | ASSLDQEILVLYEQY
12 | TRBJ2-7 | TRBV20-1 | SASGQGGTYEQY
11 | TRBJ1-2 | TRBV29-1 | SVEGGQVYGYT
14 | TRBJ2-3 | TRBV18 | ASSSNTILRTDTQY
14 | TRBJ2-3 | TRBV13 | ASALGLAGATDTQY
12 | TRBJ2-5 | TRBV5-1 | ASSPGHLQETQY
10 | TRBJ1-4 | TRBV27 | ASRGTGEKLF
11 | TRBJ1-4 | TRBV20-1 | SAPDRGQEKLF
13 | TRBJ2-4 | TRBV10-3 | AISESRRLKNIQY
14 | TRBJ1-6 | TRBV27 | ASSLLTSSYNSPLH
12 | TRBJ1-5 | TRBV28 | ASSFGGSNQPQH
8 | TRBJ2-5 | TRBV7-8 | ASSPETQY
11 | TRBJ1-1 | TRBV6-1 | ASSEVGGTEAF
11 | TRBJ1-2 | TRBV9 | ASSPEDNYGYT
11 | TRBJ2-7 | TRBV7-9 | ASTHSKIYEQY
12 | TRBJ1-2 | TRBV20-1 | SARAGGANYGYT
11 | TRBJ1-2 | TRBV7-9 | ASSSDRDYGYT
14 | TRBJ2-7 | TRBV10-3 | AISGAGTGAFNEQY
14 | TRBJ1-4 | TRBV7-2 | ASSYEGGATNEKLF
11 | TRBJ2-2 | TRBV2 | ASSFTNTGELF
14 | TRBJ2-2 | TRBV9 | ASSDRTGSSTGELF